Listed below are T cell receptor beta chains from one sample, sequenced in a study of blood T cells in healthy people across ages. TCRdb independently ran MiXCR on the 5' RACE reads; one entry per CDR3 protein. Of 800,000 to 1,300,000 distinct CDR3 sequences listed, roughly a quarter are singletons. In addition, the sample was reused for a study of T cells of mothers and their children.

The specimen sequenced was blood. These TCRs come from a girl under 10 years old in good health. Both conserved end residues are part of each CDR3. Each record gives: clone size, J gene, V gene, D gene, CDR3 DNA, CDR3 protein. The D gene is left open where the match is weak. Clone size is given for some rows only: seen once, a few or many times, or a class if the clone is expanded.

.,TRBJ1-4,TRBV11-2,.,TGTGCCAGCACCGAGGAAGCCAGTGTCCCCCTGGAAAAACTGTTTTTT,CASTEEASVPLEKLFF
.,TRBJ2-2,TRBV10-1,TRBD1,TGCGCCAGCAGTGACCCGGACAGGGGCCAGACCGGGGAGCTGTTTTTT,CASSDPDRGQTGELFF
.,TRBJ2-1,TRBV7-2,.,TGTGCCAGCAGCTTACCTAGTCCCCATGAGCAGTTCTTC,CASSLPSPHEQFF
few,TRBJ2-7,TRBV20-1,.,TGCAGTGCTCTGTACGGCGGAGACAGAAAATACGAGCAGTACTTC,CSALYGGDRKYEQYF
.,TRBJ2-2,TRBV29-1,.,TGCAGCGTTGTTAGGGGGGCGGGTACCGGGGAGCTGTTTTTT,CSVVRGAGTGELFF
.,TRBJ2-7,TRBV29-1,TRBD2,TGCAGCGTTGAAGAAGAGGAGCGGGAAGGTTACGAGCAGTACTTC,CSVEEEEREGYEQYF
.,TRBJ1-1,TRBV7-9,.,TGTGCCAGCAGTAACGACAGGGAAGCTTTCTTT,CASSNDREAFF
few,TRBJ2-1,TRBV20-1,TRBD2,TGCAGTGCCGTTGACTTGACTAGCGGTGAGCAGTTCTTC,CSAVDLTSGEQFF
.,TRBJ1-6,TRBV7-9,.,TGTGCCAGCAGCAGGTTCTCGGGACGGGGGAATTCACCCCTCCACTTT,CASSRFSGRGNSPLHF
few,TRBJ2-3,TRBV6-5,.,TGTGCCAGCAGCGCCCTTAGGGGATTAGATACGCAGTATTTT,CASSALRGLDTQYF
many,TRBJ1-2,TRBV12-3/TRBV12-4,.,TGTGCCAGCAGTCCGGACGCCTATGGCTACACCTTC,CASSPDAYGYTF
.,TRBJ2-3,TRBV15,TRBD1,TGTGCCACCAGCAGAGGGACAGGGCTAACAGATACGCAGTATTTT,CATSRGTGLTDTQYF
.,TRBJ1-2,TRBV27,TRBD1,TGTGCCAGCAAACAAAGGGGACAGGGAGTCTATGGCTACACCTTC,CASKQRGQGVYGYTF
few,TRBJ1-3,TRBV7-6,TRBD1,TGTGCCAGCAGCTTACCCCGGACAGGGGGCTTTGATGGAAACACCATATATTTT,CASSLPRTGGFDGNTIYF
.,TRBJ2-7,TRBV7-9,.,TGTGCCAGCAGCTCCCGGGATCTGGTTGGGTCGATCTACGAGCAGTACTTC,CASSSRDLVGSIYEQYF
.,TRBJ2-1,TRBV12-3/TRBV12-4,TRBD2,TGTGCCAGCAGTTTAGCGTGGGCGGGGGTTGACAATGAGCAGTTCTTC,CASSLAWAGVDNEQFF
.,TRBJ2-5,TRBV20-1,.,TGCAGTGCTGCCCTACAAGAGACCCAGTACTTC,CSAALQETQYF
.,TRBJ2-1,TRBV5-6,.,TGTGCCAGCAGCTCTCGACGGTTTTACAATGAGCAGTTCTTC,CASSSRRFYNEQFF
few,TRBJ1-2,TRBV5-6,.,TGTGCCAGCAGCTTGGCCCCAGGGTCCGACTATGGCTACACCTTC,CASSLAPGSDYGYTF